Following are 5 T cell receptor beta chains from one sample sequenced in a study of Ad26.COV2.S vaccination and SARS-CoV-2 variants (dated by TCRdb to the early 2020s). Library preparation employed the immunoSEQ multiplex PCR assay. Entries here come from immuneACCESS through TCRdb and include only in-frame sequences with V and J called. Some clones fail to appear in such tables; in the studies checked, an unresolved V gene covers under half of the shortfall, and the cause of the remainder is unknown. Here the sample has about 480,000 clones; around 88% occur a single time. Around 13% of the sample comes from the top ten. The treatment or condition label, read with the paper, signifies: roughly 20 received Ad26.COV2.S at low or high dose, single or two shots; about 5 received placebo; per-sample allocation not given. For vaccine and placebo recipients, repertoires were sequenced using samples collected on day 63 after the first injection.

This specimen was peripheral blood, taken in a trial of Ad26.COV2.S vaccine versus placebo. The receptors stem from a person between 18 and 60 years old who received the Ad26.COV2.S COVID-19 vaccine or a placebo.

This sequence joins TRBV2 and TRBJ2-1, with D perhaps matching TRBD1 or TRBD2 (5 bases each). Deletions cut 4 bases from V and 8 bases from J, with 12 bases between. There are 13 residues in the CDR3. The V gene's germline CDR1 is SNHLY and CDR2 FYNNEI. CDR3 sequence (DNA): TGTGCCAGCAGTGGGCGTAGGGGAGATGAGCAGTTCTTC. The encoded protein is CASSGRRGDEQFF.

This sequence joins TRBV9 and TRBJ2-6; a possible D gene is TRBD1 (6 bases). This CDR3 contains 13 residues. V lost 5 bases, J lost 12 bases, and 15 bases lay in between. Germline-derived CDR1 and CDR2 are SGDLS and YYNGEE. The CDR3 spells CASRSNGQPVLTF. The CDR3, as DNA: TGTGCCAGCAGAAGTAATGGACAGCCCGTCCTGACTTTC. Using reference TRBV9 and TRBJ2-6 for the parts outside the CDR3, the full variable domain is DSGVTQTPKHLITATGQRVTLRCSPRSGDLSVYWYQQSLDQGLQFLIQYYNGEERAKGNILERFSAQQFPDLHSELNLSSLELGDSALYFCASRSNGQPVLTFGAGSRLTVL.

CDR3 residues: CSAKSGTGGAGNEKLFF. For the CDR3, the DNA is TGCAGCGCCAAGTCGGGGACAGGGGGCGCGGGTAATGAAAAACTGTTTTTT. The J gene is TRBJ1-4, the V gene TRBV29-1; 12 bases match TRBD1. J lost 4 bases, V lost 7 bases, and 13 bases had no gene match. CDR1 and CDR2 (germline): SQVTM, ANQGSEA. This CDR3 is 17 amino acids long.

A few counts support this clone. V and J are TRBV29-1 and TRBJ2-7, with D possibly TRBD1 on 5 matching bases. The ends were cut back, 6 bases at V and 2 bases at J, with 14 bases in the middle. CDR3 length: 13 residues. The V gene's germline CDR1 is SQVTM and CDR2 ANQGSEA. The CDR3 region has the DNA TGCAGCGTATGGGGTTTGGACACCTACGAGCAGTACTTC. This encodes CSVWGLDTYEQYF.

This chain joins TRBV10-3 and TRBJ2-1; 7 bases are a match to TRBD1. Germline-derived CDR1 and CDR2 are ENHRY and SYGVKD. The trim removed 10 bases at V and 8 bases at J, leaving 11 bases unmatched. There are 13 residues in the CDR3. This CDR3 reads CATRDSWGDEQFF. The CDR3 DNA reads as TGTGCCACCAGGGACAGTTGGGGAGATGAGCAGTTCTTC.